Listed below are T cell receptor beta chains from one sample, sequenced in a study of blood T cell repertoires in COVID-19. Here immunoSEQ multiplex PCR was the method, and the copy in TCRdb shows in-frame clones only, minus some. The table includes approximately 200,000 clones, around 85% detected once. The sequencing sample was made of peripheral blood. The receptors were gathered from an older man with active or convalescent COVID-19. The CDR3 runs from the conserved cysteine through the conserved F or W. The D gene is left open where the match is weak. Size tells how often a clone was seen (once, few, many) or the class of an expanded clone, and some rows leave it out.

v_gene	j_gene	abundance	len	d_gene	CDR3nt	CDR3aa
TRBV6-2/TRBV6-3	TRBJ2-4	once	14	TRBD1	TGTGCCAGCAGTTATGGGGACAGGGGGAACATTCAGTACTTC	CASSYGDRGNIQYF
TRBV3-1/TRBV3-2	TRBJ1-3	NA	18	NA	TGTGCCAGCAGCCTTAATTACAGGTCGTCTAGCTCTGGAAACACCATATATTTT	CASSLNYRSSSSGNTIYF
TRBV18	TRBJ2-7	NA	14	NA	TGTGCCAGCTCAGCAGGGGAGCAGGGTTACGAGCAGTACTTC	CASSAGEQGYEQYF
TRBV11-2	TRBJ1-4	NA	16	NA	TGTGCCAGCAGCCCACGAGTCCCCAGGGTAGGAGAAAAACTGTTTTTT	CASSPRVPRVGEKLFF
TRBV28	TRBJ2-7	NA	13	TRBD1	TGTGCCAGCAGCCCACAGGGGGCTCGCGAGCAGTACTTC	CASSPQGAREQYF
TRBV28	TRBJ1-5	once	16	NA	TGTGCCAGCAGCCTCTCTGGACGGGATAGCAATCAGCCCCAGCATTTT	CASSLSGRDSNQPQHF
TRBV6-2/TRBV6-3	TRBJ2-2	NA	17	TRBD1	TGTGCCAGCAGCAAAGCCTGGGACAGACCTAGCACCGGGGAGCTGTTTTTT	CASSKAWDRPSTGELFF
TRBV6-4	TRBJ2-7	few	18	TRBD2	TGTGCCAGCAGTGACTCCTCGGGGACTAGCGGGATCTTCGTGTGGCAGTACTTC	CASSDSSGTSGIFVWQYF
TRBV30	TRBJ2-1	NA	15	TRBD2	TGTGCCTGTCAACTAGCGGGAGGGCGCTACAATGAGCAGTTCTTC	CACQLAGGRYNEQFF
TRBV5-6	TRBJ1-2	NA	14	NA	TGTGCCAGCAGCTTGAGTACAACTAACTATGGCTACACCTTC	CASSLSTTNYGYTF
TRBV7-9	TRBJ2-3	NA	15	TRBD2	TGTGCCAGCAGCTTCGGACTAGCGGCGACAGATACGCAGTATTTT	CASSFGLAATDTQYF
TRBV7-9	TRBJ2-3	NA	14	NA	TGTGCCAGCGTAAGTCATGGCACCACAGATACGCAGTATTTT	CASVSHGTTDTQYF
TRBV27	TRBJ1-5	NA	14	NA	TGTGCCAGCAGTTCACAGGGAACCAATCAGCCCCAGCATTTT	CASSSQGTNQPQHF
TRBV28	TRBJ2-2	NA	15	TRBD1	TGTGCCAGCAGTACAGGGGGCGTTGGCACCGGGGAGCTGTTTTTT	CASSTGGVGTGELFF
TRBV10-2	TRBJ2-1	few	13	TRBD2	TGCGCCAGCACCTTAGCGGGAGGACTTGAGCAGTTCTTC	CASTLAGGLEQFF
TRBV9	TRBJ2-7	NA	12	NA	TGTGCCAGCAGCGATCGTCTATACGAGCAGTACTTC	CASSDRLYEQYF
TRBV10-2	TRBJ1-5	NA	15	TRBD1	TGCGCCAGCAGTGGGGGACAGGGTAAGAATCAGCCCCAGCATTTT	CASSGGQGKNQPQHF
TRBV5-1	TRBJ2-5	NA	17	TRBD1	TGCGCCAGCAGCCCAATCGGGACAGGGAGTCTCCAAGAGACCCAGTACTTC	CASSPIGTGSLQETQYF
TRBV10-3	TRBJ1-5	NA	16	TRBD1	TGTGCCATCAGTGACGGGCAGGGGGCCAACAATCAGCCCCAGCATTTT	CAISDGQGANNQPQHF
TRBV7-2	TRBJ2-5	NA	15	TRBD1	TGTGCCAGCAGCTTAGGACAGGGATCCCAAGAGACCCAGTACTTC	CASSLGQGSQETQYF
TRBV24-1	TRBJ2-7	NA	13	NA	TGTGCCACCAGTGATCCTCCCTCCTACGAGCAGTACTTC	CATSDPPSYEQYF
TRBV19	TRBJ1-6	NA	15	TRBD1	TGTGCCAGTAGTGAACAGGGGGCCTATAATTCACCCCTCCACTTT	CASSEQGAYNSPLHF
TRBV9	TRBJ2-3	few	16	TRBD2	TGTGCCAGCAGCGCCGCTAGCGGGGACCTAGGAGATACGCAGTATTTT	CASSAASGDLGDTQYF
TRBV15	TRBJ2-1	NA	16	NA	TGTGCCACCAGCAGAGAACAGGGCAGCTCCTACAATGAGCAGTTCTTC	CATSREQGSSYNEQFF
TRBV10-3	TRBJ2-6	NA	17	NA	TGTGCCATCAGCCCGGCGCCGCAGGGATCTGGGGCCAACGTCCTGACTTTC	CAISPAPQGSGANVLTF
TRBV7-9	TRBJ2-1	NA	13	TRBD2	TGTGCCAGCAGGCTCGGACTAGCCAATGAGCAGTTCTTC	CASRLGLANEQFF
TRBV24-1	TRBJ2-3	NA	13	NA	TGTGCCACCAGTGTGGGGCACACAGATACGCAGTATTTT	CATSVGHTDTQYF
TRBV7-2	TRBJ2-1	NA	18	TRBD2	TGTGCCAGCAGCTTAGCACCAACTAGCGGGGGACGGGCCAATGAGCAGTTCTTC	CASSLAPTSGGRANEQFF
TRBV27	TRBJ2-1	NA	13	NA	TGTGCCAGCAGCCCGACGAGTGCGGGTGAGCAGTTCTTC	CASSPTSAGEQFF
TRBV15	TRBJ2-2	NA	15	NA	TGTGCCACCAGCAGTGGTAGCGGATGGGTCGGGGAGCTGTTTTTT	CATSSGSGWVGELFF
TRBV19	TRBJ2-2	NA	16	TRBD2	TGTGCCAGTAGTATAGGAAAGGGGAGGGCCACCGGGGAGCTGTTTTTT	CASSIGKGRATGELFF
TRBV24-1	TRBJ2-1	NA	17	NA	TGTGCCACCAGTGATTCTGGTGGGCAGGGAAGCCACAATGAGCAGTTCTTC	CATSDSGGQGSHNEQFF
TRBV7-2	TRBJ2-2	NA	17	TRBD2	TGTGCCAGCACCCGGGGCCTTAGCGGGATCATCACCGGGGAGCTGTTTTTT	CASTRGLSGIITGELFF
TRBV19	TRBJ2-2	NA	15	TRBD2	TGTGCCAGTAGTATAGCCCTCGGGGGGGCGGGGGAGCTGTTTTTT	CASSIALGGAGELFF
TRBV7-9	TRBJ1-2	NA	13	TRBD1	TGTGCCAGCAGCTTAACAGGGGGCTATGGCTACACCTTC	CASSLTGGYGYTF
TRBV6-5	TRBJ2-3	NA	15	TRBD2	TGTGCCAGCGCTAGCGGGGGGACTGGCACAGATACGCAGTATTTT	CASASGGTGTDTQYF
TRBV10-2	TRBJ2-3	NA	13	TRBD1	TGCGCCAGCAGAGGGGGCGGTACAGATACGCAGTATTTT	CASRGGGTDTQYF
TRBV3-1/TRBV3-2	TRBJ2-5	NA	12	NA	TGTGCCAGCAGTCACAGGGTCCAGACCCAGTACTTC	CASSHRVQTQYF
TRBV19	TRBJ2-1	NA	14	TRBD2	TGTGCCAGTAGGAAAGCGGGGGGGCTTCCTGAGCAGTTCTTC	CASRKAGGLPEQFF
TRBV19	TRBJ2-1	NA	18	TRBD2	TGTGCCAGTAGTACGGGGGCTAGCGGGAGTACTAGACCTTATGAGCAGTTCTTC	CASSTGASGSTRPYEQFF
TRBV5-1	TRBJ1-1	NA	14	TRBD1	TGCGCCAGCAGCATAGGACAGGGGTGGACTGAAGCTTTCTTT	CASSIGQGWTEAFF
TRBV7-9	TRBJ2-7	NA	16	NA	TGTGCCAGCAGCTCACCCCAGGGGCCACCCTCCTACGAGCAGTACTTC	CASSSPQGPPSYEQYF
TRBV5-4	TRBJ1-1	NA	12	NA	TGTGCCAGCAGCCGGGGGGGCACTGAAGCTTTCTTT	CASSRGGTEAFF
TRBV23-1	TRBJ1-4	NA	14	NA	TGCGCCAGCAGCGAACAGGGATTAGAGGAAAAACTGTTTTTT	CASSEQGLEEKLFF
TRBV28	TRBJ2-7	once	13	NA	TGTGCCAGCAGCAACAGGGTTACCTACGAGCAGTACTTC	CASSNRVTYEQYF
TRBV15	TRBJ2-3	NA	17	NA	TGTGCCACCAGCAGAGCTCCGGGGGTGACTCTCTTAGATACGCAGTATTTT	CATSRAPGVTLLDTQYF
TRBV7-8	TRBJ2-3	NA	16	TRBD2	TGTGCCAGCAGCTTAGCCCGACTAGCCCGCACAGATACGCAGTATTTT	CASSLARLARTDTQYF
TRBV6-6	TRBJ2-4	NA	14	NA	TGTGCCAGCAGACTCGAAGTAGCCAAAAACATTCAGTACTTC	CASRLEVAKNIQYF
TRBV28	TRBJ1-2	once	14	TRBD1	TGTGCCAGCAGTTCAGTCAGGGGGAACTATGGCTACACCTTC	CASSSVRGNYGYTF
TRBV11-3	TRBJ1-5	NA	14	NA	TGTGCCAACGTACAGGTTTATAGCAATCAGCCCCAGCATTTT	CANVQVYSNQPQHF
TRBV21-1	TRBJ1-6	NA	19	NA	TGTGCCAGCAGCACCCGGGACAGGGGGCTTCGAGGGCAAAGTTCACCCCTCCACTTT	CASSTRDRGLRGQSSPLHF
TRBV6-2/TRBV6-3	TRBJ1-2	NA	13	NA	TGTGCCAGCAGTCGTCAGGGATTTGGCGGCTACACCTTC	CASSRQGFGGYTF
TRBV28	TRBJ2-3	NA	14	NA	TGTGCCAGCACTCCGGGTCAGCCGGCCGATACGCAGTATTTT	CASTPGQPADTQYF
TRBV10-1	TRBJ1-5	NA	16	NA	TGCGCCAGCAGTGAGATAGGTAAGGGGAGCAATCAGCCCCAGCATTTT	CASSEIGKGSNQPQHF
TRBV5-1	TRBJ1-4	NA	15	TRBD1	TGCGCCAGCACCCCCCACGGGACAGTAGCTGAAAAACTGTTTTTT	CASTPHGTVAEKLFF
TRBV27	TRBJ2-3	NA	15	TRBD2	TGTGCCAGCGCTTTCGGGAGCGGGGCGACAGATACGCAGTATTTT	CASAFGSGATDTQYF
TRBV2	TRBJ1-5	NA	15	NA	TGTGCCAGCAGTTTATCAGGGTTTGGCAATCAGCCCCAGCATTTT	CASSLSGFGNQPQHF
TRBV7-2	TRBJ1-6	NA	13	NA	TGTGCCAGCAGCTCTCTAATGATTTCACCCCTCCACTTT	CASSSLMISPLHF
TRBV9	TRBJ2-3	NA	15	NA	TGTGCCAGCAGCGTAGAGGGGGGGGTCACAGATACGCAGTATTTT	CASSVEGGVTDTQYF